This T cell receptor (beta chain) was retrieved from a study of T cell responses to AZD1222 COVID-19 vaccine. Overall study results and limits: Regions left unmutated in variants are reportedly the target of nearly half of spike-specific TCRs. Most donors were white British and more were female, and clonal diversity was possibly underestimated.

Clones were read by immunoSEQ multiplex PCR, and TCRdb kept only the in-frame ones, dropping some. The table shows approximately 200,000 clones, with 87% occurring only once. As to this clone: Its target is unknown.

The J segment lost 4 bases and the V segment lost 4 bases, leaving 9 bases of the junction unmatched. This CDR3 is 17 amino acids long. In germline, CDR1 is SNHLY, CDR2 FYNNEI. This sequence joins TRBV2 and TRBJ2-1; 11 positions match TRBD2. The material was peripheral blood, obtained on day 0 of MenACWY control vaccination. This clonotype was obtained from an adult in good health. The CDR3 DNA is TGTGCCAGCAGTGGTGGTACTAGCGGGAGAGGATACAATGAGCAGTTCTTC. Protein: CASSGGTSGRGYNEQFF.